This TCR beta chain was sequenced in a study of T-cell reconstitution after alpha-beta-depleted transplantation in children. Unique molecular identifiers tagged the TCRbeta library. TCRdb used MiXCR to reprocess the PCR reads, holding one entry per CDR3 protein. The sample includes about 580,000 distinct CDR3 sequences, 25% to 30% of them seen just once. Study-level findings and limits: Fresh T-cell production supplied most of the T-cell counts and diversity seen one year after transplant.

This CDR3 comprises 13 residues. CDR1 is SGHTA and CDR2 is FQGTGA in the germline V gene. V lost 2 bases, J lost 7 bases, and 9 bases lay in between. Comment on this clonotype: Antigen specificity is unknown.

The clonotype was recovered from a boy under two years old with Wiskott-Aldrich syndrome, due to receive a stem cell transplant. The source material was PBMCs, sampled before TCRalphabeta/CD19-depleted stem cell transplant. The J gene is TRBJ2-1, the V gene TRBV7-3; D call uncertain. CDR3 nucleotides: TGTGCCAGCAGCTTACGAGAGGCGAATGAGCAGTTCTTC. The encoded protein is CASSLREANEQFF. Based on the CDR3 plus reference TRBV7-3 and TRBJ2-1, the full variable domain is GAGVSQTPSNKVTEKGKYVELRCDPISGHTALYWYRQSLGQGPEFLIYFQGTGAADDSGLPNDRFFAVRPEGSVSTLKIQRTERGDSAVYLCASSLREANEQFFGPGTRLTVL.